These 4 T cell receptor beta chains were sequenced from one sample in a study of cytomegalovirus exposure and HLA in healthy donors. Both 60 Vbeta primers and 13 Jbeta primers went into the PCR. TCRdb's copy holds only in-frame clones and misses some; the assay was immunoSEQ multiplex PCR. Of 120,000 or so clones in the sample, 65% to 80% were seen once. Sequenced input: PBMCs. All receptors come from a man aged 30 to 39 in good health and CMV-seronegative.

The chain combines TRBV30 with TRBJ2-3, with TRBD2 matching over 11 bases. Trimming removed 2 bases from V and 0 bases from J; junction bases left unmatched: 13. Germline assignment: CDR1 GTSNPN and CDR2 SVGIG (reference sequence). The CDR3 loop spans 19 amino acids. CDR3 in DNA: TGTGCCTGGAGTAAGCCCCTAGCGGGGGGTTCCCTCAGCACAGATACGCAGTATTTT. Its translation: CAWSKPLAGGSLSTDTQYF. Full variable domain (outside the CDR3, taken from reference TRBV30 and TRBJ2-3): SQTIHQWPATLVQPVGSPLSLECTVEGTSNPNLYWYRQAAGRGLQLLFYSVGIGQISSEVPQNLSASRPQDRQFILSSKKLLLSDSGFYLCAWSKPLAGGSLSTDTQYFGPGTRLTVL.

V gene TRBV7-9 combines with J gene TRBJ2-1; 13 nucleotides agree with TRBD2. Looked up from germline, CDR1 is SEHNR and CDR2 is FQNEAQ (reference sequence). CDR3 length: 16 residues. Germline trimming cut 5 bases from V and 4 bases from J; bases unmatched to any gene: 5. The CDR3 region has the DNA TGTGCCAGCAGCGACGGGACTAGCGGGATATACAATGAGCAGTTCTTC. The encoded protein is CASSDGTSGIYNEQFF.

CDR3 in amino acids: CAWGGLGGTSSYEQYF. The CDR3 region has the DNA TGTGCCTGGGGGGGATTGGGCGGGACTAGCTCCTACGAGCAGTACTTC. The chain couples TRBV30 to TRBJ2-7; 8 bases fit TRBD2. V lost 5 bases to trimming and J lost 0 bases; unmatched junction nucleotides: 12. CDR1 and CDR2 from the germline V gene are GTSNPN and SVGIG (reference sequence). This CDR3 has 16 amino acids.

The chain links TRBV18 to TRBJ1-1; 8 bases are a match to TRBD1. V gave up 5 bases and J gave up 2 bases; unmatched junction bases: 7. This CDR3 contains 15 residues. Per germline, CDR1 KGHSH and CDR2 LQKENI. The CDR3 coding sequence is TGTGCCAGCTCATCGACCGGGACAGGAAACACTGAAGCTTTCTTT. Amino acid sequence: CASSSTGTGNTEAFF.